These 4 T cell receptor beta chains share one sample of origin, sequenced in a study of immune evolution from preneoplasia to lung adenocarcinoma. Assay used: immunoSEQ multiplex PCR; TCRdb lists only in-frame clones, some missing. The data hold several thousand clones, with over 80% observed a single time. Sequencing input: FFPE invasive lung adenocarcinoma tissue. These TCRs come from a person aged 70 to 79 with invasive lung adenocarcinoma.

The chain employs TRBV6-5 and TRBJ2-5; 9 nucleotides agree with TRBD2. The germline V gene has CDR1 MNHEY and CDR2 SVGAGI. The CDR3 is 15 residues long. V gave up 4 bases and J gave up 3 bases; unmatched junction bases: 6. CDR3 in amino acids: CASSWGQRGEETQYF. Here the CDR3 DNA reads TGTGCCAGCAGTTGGGGTCAGCGGGGGGAAGAGACCCAGTACTTC.

V is TRBV16 and J is TRBJ1-2; TRBD1 is a possible D gene (6 bases). CDR1 is KGHSY, CDR2 FQNENV, per germline. The CDR3 is 12 residues long. Trimming shortened V by 2 bases and J by 8 bases, and 9 bases separated the two germline ends. The CDR3: CASSQAGVGYTF. For the CDR3, the DNA is TGTGCCAGCAGCCAAGCAGGGGTGGGCTACACCTTC.

The rearrangement links TRBV28 to TRBJ1-5; 7 bases are a match to TRBD1. CDR3 length: 15 residues. The ends lost 4 bases at V and 4 bases at J; junction bases unmatched: 7. CDR1 MDHEN and CDR2 SYDVKM come from the germline V gene. DNA of the CDR3: TGTGCCAGCAGTTCATCTCGGGACAGAAATCAGCCCCAGCATTTT. Translation: CASSSSRDRNQPQHF. The whole variable domain, filled in from reference TRBV28 and TRBJ1-5, reads DVKVTQSSRYLVKRTGEKVFLECVQDMDHENMFWYRQDPGLGLRLIYFSYDVKMKEKGDIPEGYSVSREKKERFSLILESASTNQTSMYLCASSSSRDRNQPQHFGDGTRLSIL.

The chain has TRBV10-3 and TRBJ2-3; 9 bases align to TRBD2. The CDR3 loop spans 14 amino acids. The germline CDR1 and CDR2 sequences are ENHRY and SYGVKD. V gave up 5 bases and J gave up 1 base; unmatched junction bases: 1. CDR3 coding DNA: TGTGCCATCAGTATAGCGGGAGGCACAGATACGCAGTATTTT. Translated: CAISIAGGTDTQYF.